A selection of T cell receptor beta chains follows, all from one sample in a study of blood T cell repertoires in COVID-19. Measured with immunoSEQ multiplex PCR; TCRdb has only the in-frame clones, and not every one. The sample includes 30,000 to 40,000 clones, just under 85% seen only once; the top ten take around 4.9%. Sequencing was carried out using peripheral blood. The receptors shown here come from a man aged 45 to 65 with active COVID-19. CDR3s include the opening cysteine and the closing phenylalanine or tryptophan. A D gene is named only where the DNA matches it firmly. The size entry is marked missing in some rows and otherwise reads once, few, many or a size class.

d_call: TRBD2
clone_size: NA
cdr3_length: 18
v_call: TRBV10-3
j_call: TRBJ2-2
cdr3_nt: TGTGCCATCAGTTCCGGGACTAGCGGGGGTACGGACACCGGGGAGCTGTTTTTT
cdr3_aa: CAISSGTSGGTDTGELFF

d_call: NA
clone_size: once
cdr3_length: 15
v_call: TRBV6-2/TRBV6-3
j_call: TRBJ1-1
cdr3_nt: TGTGCCAGCACCCCAAGAGGAGCCATGAACACTGAAGCTTTCTTT
cdr3_aa: CASTPRGAMNTEAFF

d_call: NA
clone_size: NA
cdr3_length: 17
v_call: TRBV7-9
j_call: TRBJ2-2
cdr3_nt: TGTGCCAGCAGCTACTCTGGCGGTTACAGGGAATCCGGGGAGCTGTTTTTT
cdr3_aa: CASSYSGGYRESGELFF

d_call: NA
clone_size: NA
cdr3_length: 14
v_call: TRBV21-1
j_call: TRBJ2-2
cdr3_nt: TGTGCCAGCAGCAGCGGGGACAGGGCCGGGGAGCTGTTTTTT
cdr3_aa: CASSSGDRAGELFF

d_call: NA
clone_size: NA
cdr3_length: 13
v_call: TRBV19
j_call: TRBJ1-2
cdr3_nt: TGTGCCAGTAGTATTCTTATGAACTATGGCTACACCTTC
cdr3_aa: CASSILMNYGYTF

d_call: TRBD2
clone_size: NA
cdr3_length: 14
v_call: TRBV5-4
j_call: TRBJ2-5
cdr3_nt: TGTGCCAGCACCCTAGCGGGGGGGGGAGAGACCCAGTACTTC
cdr3_aa: CASTLAGGGETQYF

d_call: TRBD1
clone_size: NA
cdr3_length: 14
v_call: TRBV7-9
j_call: TRBJ1-2
cdr3_nt: TGTGCCAGCAGCTTCCGGGACAGTGACTATGGCTACACCTTC
cdr3_aa: CASSFRDSDYGYTF

d_call: NA
clone_size: few
cdr3_length: 11
v_call: TRBV20-1
j_call: TRBJ1-6
cdr3_nt: TGCAGTGCTCCTTGGGGAGTCCCCCTCCACTTT
cdr3_aa: CSAPWGVPLHF

d_call: NA
clone_size: NA
cdr3_length: 13
v_call: TRBV4-1
j_call: TRBJ2-1
cdr3_nt: TGCGCCAGCAGGGGGCTTCACAACAATGAGCAGTTCTTC
cdr3_aa: CASRGLHNNEQFF

d_call: NA
clone_size: NA
cdr3_length: 16
v_call: TRBV2
j_call: TRBJ2-2
cdr3_nt: TGTGCCAGCACCAAAGGGTCTACAGGGTACACCGGGGAGCTGTTTTTT
cdr3_aa: CASTKGSTGYTGELFF

d_call: NA
clone_size: NA
cdr3_length: 12
v_call: TRBV7-9
j_call: TRBJ2-7
cdr3_nt: TGTGCCAGCCGCGGGGGCAGGGACGAGCAGTACTTC
cdr3_aa: CASRGGRDEQYF

d_call: TRBD1
clone_size: NA
cdr3_length: 14
v_call: TRBV10-3
j_call: TRBJ2-5
cdr3_nt: TGTGCCATCAGCACCGGGACAGTTGGAGAGACCCAGTACTTC
cdr3_aa: CAISTGTVGETQYF

d_call: TRBD2
clone_size: NA
cdr3_length: 21
v_call: TRBV18
j_call: TRBJ2-3
cdr3_nt: TGTGCCAGCTCACCCCTAGGACTAGCGGGGATGTCTATAGCTAGCACAGATACGCAGTATTTT
cdr3_aa: CASSPLGLAGMSIASTDTQYF

d_call: NA
clone_size: once
cdr3_length: 16
v_call: TRBV4-1
j_call: TRBJ1-5
cdr3_nt: TGCGCCAGCAGCCAAGATTACCGCCTGCCCGGTCAGCCCCAGCATTTT
cdr3_aa: CASSQDYRLPGQPQHF

d_call: TRBD1
clone_size: once
cdr3_length: 16
v_call: TRBV19
j_call: TRBJ1-5
cdr3_nt: TGTGCCAGTAGTATAGAGGGACAGGACCGTTATCAGCCCCAGCATTTT
cdr3_aa: CASSIEGQDRYQPQHF

d_call: NA
clone_size: NA
cdr3_length: 14
v_call: TRBV18
j_call: TRBJ1-2
cdr3_nt: TGTGCCAGCTCACCACCGGTTCAGTCATCTGGCTACACCTTC
cdr3_aa: CASSPPVQSSGYTF

d_call: TRBD2
clone_size: NA
cdr3_length: 16
v_call: TRBV7-9
j_call: TRBJ2-1
cdr3_nt: TGTGCCAGCAGCTTAGGACTAGCGGGGGCTGGGGATGAGCAGTTCTTC
cdr3_aa: CASSLGLAGAGDEQFF

d_call: NA
clone_size: NA
cdr3_length: 13
v_call: TRBV15
j_call: TRBJ2-7
cdr3_nt: TGTGCCACCAGCCTAGGGGGGGACAACGAGCAGTACTTC
cdr3_aa: CATSLGGDNEQYF

d_call: NA
clone_size: NA
cdr3_length: 14
v_call: TRBV2
j_call: TRBJ2-7
cdr3_nt: TGTGCCAGCTCCTCTCCTATGGTTTCAGGCGAGCAGTACTTC
cdr3_aa: CASSSPMVSGEQYF

d_call: TRBD1
clone_size: once
cdr3_length: 14
v_call: TRBV7-9
j_call: TRBJ1-2
cdr3_nt: TGTGCCAGCAGCTTCCGACAGGGCGACTATGGCTACACCTTC
cdr3_aa: CASSFRQGDYGYTF

d_call: NA
clone_size: NA
cdr3_length: 14
v_call: TRBV11-2
j_call: TRBJ1-2
cdr3_nt: TGTGCCAGCAGCTTAGACAATGCTAACTATGGCTACACCTTC
cdr3_aa: CASSLDNANYGYTF

d_call: TRBD1
clone_size: NA
cdr3_length: 14
v_call: TRBV6-5
j_call: TRBJ1-2
cdr3_nt: TGTGCCAGCAGTTACACCGGACAGGGGCGAGGCTACACCTTC
cdr3_aa: CASSYTGQGRGYTF

d_call: TRBD1
clone_size: few
cdr3_length: 15
v_call: TRBV9
j_call: TRBJ1-2
cdr3_nt: TGTGCCAGCAGCGAATGGACAGGGGCGAACTATGGCTACACCTTC
cdr3_aa: CASSEWTGANYGYTF

d_call: NA
clone_size: NA
cdr3_length: 17
v_call: TRBV21-1
j_call: TRBJ2-1
cdr3_nt: TGTGCCAGCAGCAAAGCGCTTCGGGGTCACTCCTACAATGAGCAGTTCTTC
cdr3_aa: CASSKALRGHSYNEQFF